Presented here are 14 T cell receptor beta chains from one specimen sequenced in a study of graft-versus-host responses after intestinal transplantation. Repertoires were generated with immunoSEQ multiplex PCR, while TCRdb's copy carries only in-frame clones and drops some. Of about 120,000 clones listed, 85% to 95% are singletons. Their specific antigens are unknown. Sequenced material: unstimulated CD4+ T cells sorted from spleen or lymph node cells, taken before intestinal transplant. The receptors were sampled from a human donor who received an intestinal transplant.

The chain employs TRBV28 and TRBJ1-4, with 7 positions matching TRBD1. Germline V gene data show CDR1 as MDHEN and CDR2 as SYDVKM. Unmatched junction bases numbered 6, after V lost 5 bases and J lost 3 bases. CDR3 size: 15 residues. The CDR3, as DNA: TGTGCCAGCAGTCCAACGACAGGGTCTAATGAAAAACTGTTTTTT. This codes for CASSPTTGSNEKLFF.

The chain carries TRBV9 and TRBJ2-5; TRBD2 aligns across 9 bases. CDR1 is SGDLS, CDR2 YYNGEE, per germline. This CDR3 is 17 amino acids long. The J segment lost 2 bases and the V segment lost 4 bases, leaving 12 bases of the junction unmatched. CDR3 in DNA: TGTGCCAGCAGCTCAGGAGGGCTAGCGGGATCACAAGAGACCCAGTACTTC. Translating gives CASSSGGLAGSQETQYF.

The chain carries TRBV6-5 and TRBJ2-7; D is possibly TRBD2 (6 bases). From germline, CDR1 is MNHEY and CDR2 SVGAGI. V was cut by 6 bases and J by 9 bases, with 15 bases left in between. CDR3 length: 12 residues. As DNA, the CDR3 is TGTGCCAGCAGCCGTTTCGGGGGAACGCAGTACTTC. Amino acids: CASSRFGGTQYF.

CDR3 amino acids: CASSSVPPNTGELFF. The CDR3 nucleotides are TGCGCCAGCAGCTCTGTACCCCCGAACACCGGGGAGCTGTTTTTT. The V and J genes are TRBV5-1 and TRBJ2-2; D is uncertain. The CDR3 has 15 amino acids. Trimming took off 3 bases at V and 0 bases at J, with 9 bases between the two ends. Germline V gives CDR1 SGHRS, CDR2 YFSETQ.

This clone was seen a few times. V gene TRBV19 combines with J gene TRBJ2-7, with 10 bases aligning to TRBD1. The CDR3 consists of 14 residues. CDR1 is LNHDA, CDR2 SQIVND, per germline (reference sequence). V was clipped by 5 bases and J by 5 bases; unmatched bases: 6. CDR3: CASSARTGGHEQYF. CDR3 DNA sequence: TGTGCCAGTAGTGCCAGGACAGGGGGGCACGAGCAGTACTTC.

The CDR3 nucleotides are TGTGCCAGCAGTTTATACGTGGGGGGGACGTATAACGAGCAGTACTTC. Translating gives CASSLYVGGTYNEQYF. The chain joins TRBV27 to TRBJ2-5, with TRBD2 matching over 7 bases. The J call may be incorrect, as the DNA end agrees better with TRBJ2-7. CDR1 is MNHEY and CDR2 is SMNVEV in the germline V gene (reference sequence). CDR3 length: 16 amino acids.

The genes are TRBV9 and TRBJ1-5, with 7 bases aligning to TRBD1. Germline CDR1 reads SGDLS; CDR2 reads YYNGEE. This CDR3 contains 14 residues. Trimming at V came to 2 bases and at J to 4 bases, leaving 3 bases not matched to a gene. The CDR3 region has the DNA TGTGCCAGCAGCGTGACAGGGCGGAATCAGCCCCAGCATTTT. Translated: CASSVTGRNQPQHF.

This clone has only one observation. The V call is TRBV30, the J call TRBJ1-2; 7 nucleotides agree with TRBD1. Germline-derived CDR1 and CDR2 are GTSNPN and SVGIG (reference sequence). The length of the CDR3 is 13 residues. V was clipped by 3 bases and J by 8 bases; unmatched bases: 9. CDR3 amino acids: CAWSRMGTVGYTF. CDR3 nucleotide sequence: TGTGCCTGGAGCCGGATGGGGACAGTAGGCTACACCTTC.

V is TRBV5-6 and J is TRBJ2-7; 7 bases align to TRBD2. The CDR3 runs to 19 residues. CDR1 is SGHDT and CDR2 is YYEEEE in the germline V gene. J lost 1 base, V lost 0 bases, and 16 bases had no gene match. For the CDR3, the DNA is TGTGCCAGCAGCTTGGTTCTCCCCCCCGGCGGGAGAGGATCCTACGAGCAGTACTTC. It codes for CASSLVLPPGGRGSYEQYF.

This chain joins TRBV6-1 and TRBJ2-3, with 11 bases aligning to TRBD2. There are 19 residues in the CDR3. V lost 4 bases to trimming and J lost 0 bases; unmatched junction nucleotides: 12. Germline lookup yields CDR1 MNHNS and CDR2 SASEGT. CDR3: CASSGTGTSGVFSTDTQYF. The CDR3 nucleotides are TGTGCCAGCAGTGGGACCGGGACTAGCGGAGTCTTTAGCACAGATACGCAGTATTTT.

The CDR3 sequence is CASSRGQYSYEQYF. As DNA, the CDR3 is TGTGCCAGTAGTCGCGGACAGTACTCCTACGAGCAGTACTTC. This chain connects TRBV19 to TRBJ2-7; D possibly corresponds to TRBD1 (6 bases). CDR3 size: 14 residues. Trimming took 5 bases from V and 0 from J, leaving 11 bases between them. The germline V gene encodes CDR1 LNHDA and CDR2 SQIVND (reference sequence).

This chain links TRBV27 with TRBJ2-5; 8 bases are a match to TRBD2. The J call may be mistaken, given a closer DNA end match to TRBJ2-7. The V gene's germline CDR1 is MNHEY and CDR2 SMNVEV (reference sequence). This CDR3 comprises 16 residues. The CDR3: CASSYGGGLSPYEQYF. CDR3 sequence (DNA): TGTGCCAGCAGTTACGGCGGGGGGTTGTCTCCCTACGAGCAGTACTTC.

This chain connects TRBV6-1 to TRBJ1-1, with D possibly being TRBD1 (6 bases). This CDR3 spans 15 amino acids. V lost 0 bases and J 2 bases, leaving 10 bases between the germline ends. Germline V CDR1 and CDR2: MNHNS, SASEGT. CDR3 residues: CASSEASQGNTEAFF. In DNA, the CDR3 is TGTGCCAGCAGTGAAGCATCACAGGGAAACACTGAAGCTTTCTTT.

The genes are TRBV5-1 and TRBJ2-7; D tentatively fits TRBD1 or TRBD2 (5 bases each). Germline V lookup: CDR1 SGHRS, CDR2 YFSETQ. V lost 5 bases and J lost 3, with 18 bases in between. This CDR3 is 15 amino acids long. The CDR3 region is CASRPRDELNYEQYF. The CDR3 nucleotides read TGCGCCAGCAGACCCCGGGACGAACTCAACTACGAGCAGTACTTC.